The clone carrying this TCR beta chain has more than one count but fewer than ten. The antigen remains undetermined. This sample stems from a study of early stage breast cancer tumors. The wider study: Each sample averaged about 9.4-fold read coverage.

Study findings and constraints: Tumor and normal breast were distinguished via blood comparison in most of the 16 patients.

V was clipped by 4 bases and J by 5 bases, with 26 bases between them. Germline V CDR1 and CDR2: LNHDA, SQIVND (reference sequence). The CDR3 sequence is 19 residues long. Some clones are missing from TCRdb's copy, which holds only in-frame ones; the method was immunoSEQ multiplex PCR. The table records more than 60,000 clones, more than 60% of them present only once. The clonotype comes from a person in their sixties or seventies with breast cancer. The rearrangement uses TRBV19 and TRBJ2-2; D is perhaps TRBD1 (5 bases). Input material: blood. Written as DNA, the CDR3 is TGTGCCAGTAGTAATAAGGTCACCGTCTGGACATTCTCAACCGGGGAGCTGTTTTTT. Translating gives CASSNKVTVWTFSTGELFF.